This is a list of T cell receptor beta chains from one sample in a study of T cells in localized non-small cell lung cancer. Data came from immunoSEQ multiplex PCR; TCRdb stores just in-frame clones and leaves some out. The sample gives around 40,000 clones, about 90% of which show up once; about 2.6% is in the top ten. The specimen was peripheral blood, collected before any cancer treatment. The receptors originated from a female donor over 55 with stage I squamous cell lung carcinoma. Each CDR3 is given with its conserved first and last residue. Each record gives: J gene, V gene, D gene, clone size, CDR3 DNA, CDR3 protein. The D gene is left open where the match is weak. Clone size is stated in some rows and not others, as once, few, many or a class when expanded.

j_call: TRBJ2-1; v_call: TRBV4-2; d_call: TRBD1; clone_size: .; cdr3_nt: TGTGCCAGCAGCCACCCCGGGACAGGGGACAATGAGCAGTTCTTC; cdr3_aa: CASSHPGTGDNEQFF
j_call: TRBJ2-3; v_call: TRBV7-2; d_call: .; clone_size: .; cdr3_nt: TGTGCCAGCAGCTTAAGTTGGAGGGCAGATACGCAGTATTTT; cdr3_aa: CASSLSWRADTQYF
j_call: TRBJ1-5; v_call: TRBV27; d_call: .; clone_size: .; cdr3_nt: TGTGCCAGCAGTTTACAGGGGAGCAATCAGCCCCAGCATTTT; cdr3_aa: CASSLQGSNQPQHF
j_call: TRBJ1-1; v_call: TRBV6-6; d_call: TRBD1; clone_size: .; cdr3_nt: TGTGCCAGCAGTGAGACAGGGCATGGCACTGAAGCTTTCTTT; cdr3_aa: CASSETGHGTEAFF
j_call: TRBJ2-6; v_call: TRBV6-5; d_call: .; clone_size: .; cdr3_nt: TGTGCCAGCAGTTACTCGTACAGCGGTCAGGCCAACGTCCTGACTTTC; cdr3_aa: CASSYSYSGQANVLTF
j_call: TRBJ2-1; v_call: TRBV11-2; d_call: TRBD1; clone_size: .; cdr3_nt: TGTGCCAGCAGCTCAAGGGGGCTAGAGTGGAATGAGCAGTTCTTC; cdr3_aa: CASSSRGLEWNEQFF
j_call: TRBJ2-4; v_call: TRBV30; d_call: .; clone_size: .; cdr3_nt: TGTGCCTGGAGACAGGGTTTTTCGGCCAAAAACATTCAGTACTTC; cdr3_aa: CAWRQGFSAKNIQYF
j_call: TRBJ2-2; v_call: TRBV5-4; d_call: TRBD2; clone_size: .; cdr3_nt: TGTGCCAGCACGGGGGCTAGCGGGAGTATCGACACCGGGGAGCTGTTTTTT; cdr3_aa: CASTGASGSIDTGELFF
j_call: TRBJ1-2; v_call: TRBV30; d_call: .; clone_size: .; cdr3_nt: TGTGCCTGGGCTTACCTTAACTATGGCTACACCTTC; cdr3_aa: CAWAYLNYGYTF
j_call: TRBJ1-3; v_call: TRBV11-2; d_call: TRBD1; clone_size: once; cdr3_nt: TGTGCCAGCAGCTTAGGAAGTGTCGGGACAGTCAGGGGAAACACCATATATTTT; cdr3_aa: CASSLGSVGTVRGNTIYF
j_call: TRBJ2-7; v_call: TRBV19; d_call: TRBD1; clone_size: .; cdr3_nt: TGTGCCAGTAGTATTGGGACAGGGGTCTCCGAGCAGTACTTC; cdr3_aa: CASSIGTGVSEQYF
j_call: TRBJ2-5; v_call: TRBV4-1; d_call: TRBD2; clone_size: once; cdr3_nt: TGCGCCAGCAGCCAGGGGATGTATTTCGGGAGGGCTGGGGAGACCCAGTACTTC; cdr3_aa: CASSQGMYFGRAGETQYF
j_call: TRBJ2-7; v_call: TRBV9; d_call: TRBD1; clone_size: .; cdr3_nt: TGTGCCAGCAGCGTAGGGGACAGAAACTACGAGCAGTACTTC; cdr3_aa: CASSVGDRNYEQYF
j_call: TRBJ2-7; v_call: TRBV21-1; d_call: .; clone_size: .; cdr3_nt: TGTGCCAGCAGCAAATCTCAGGACGAGCAGTACTTC; cdr3_aa: CASSKSQDEQYF
j_call: TRBJ2-5; v_call: TRBV5-6; d_call: .; clone_size: .; cdr3_nt: TGTGCCAGCAGCACGGTAGGGGGAGGGCCCCAAGAGACCCAGTACTTC; cdr3_aa: CASSTVGGGPQETQYF
j_call: TRBJ1-4; v_call: TRBV14; d_call: .; clone_size: .; cdr3_nt: TGTGCCAGCAGCCCCGGTTATGCAGCCAGAGAAAAACTGTTTTTT; cdr3_aa: CASSPGYAAREKLFF
j_call: TRBJ2-3; v_call: TRBV4-3; d_call: .; clone_size: .; cdr3_nt: TGCGCCAGCAACCTAGGGCCTGGGGAACAGGATACGCAGTATTTT; cdr3_aa: CASNLGPGEQDTQYF
j_call: TRBJ2-7; v_call: TRBV2; d_call: .; clone_size: .; cdr3_nt: TGTGCCAGCAGGGGGGGACGGGTCGAGCAGTACTTC; cdr3_aa: CASRGGRVEQYF
j_call: TRBJ1-3; v_call: TRBV7-2; d_call: .; clone_size: .; cdr3_nt: TGTGCCAGCAGCCGACAACAGGGAAACACCATATATTTT; cdr3_aa: CASSRQQGNTIYF
j_call: TRBJ2-5; v_call: TRBV5-4; d_call: TRBD1; clone_size: .; cdr3_nt: TGTGCCAGCAGCATGAGAGGGGGCAGAGAGACCCAGTACTTC; cdr3_aa: CASSMRGGRETQYF
j_call: TRBJ2-7; v_call: TRBV2; d_call: TRBD1; clone_size: .; cdr3_nt: TGTGCCAGCAGTGGGGACAGGCGCTCCTACGAGCAGTACTTC; cdr3_aa: CASSGDRRSYEQYF
j_call: TRBJ1-3; v_call: TRBV7-9; d_call: .; clone_size: once; cdr3_nt: TGTGCCAGCAGCCAGGTACTGAGCTCTGGAAACACCATATATTTT; cdr3_aa: CASSQVLSSGNTIYF
j_call: TRBJ2-5; v_call: TRBV6-6; d_call: .; clone_size: .; cdr3_nt: TGTGCCAGCAGTTACCGTCGGCAGGAACAAGAGACCCAGTACTTC; cdr3_aa: CASSYRRQEQETQYF
j_call: TRBJ1-6; v_call: TRBV21-1; d_call: .; clone_size: .; cdr3_nt: TGTGCCAGCAGCCGCGGGGGTAATAATTCACCCCTCCACTTT; cdr3_aa: CASSRGGNNSPLHF
j_call: TRBJ1-2; v_call: TRBV10-3; d_call: .; clone_size: .; cdr3_nt: TGTGCCATCGCGGGTAACTATGGCTACACCTTC; cdr3_aa: CAIAGNYGYTF
j_call: TRBJ1-1; v_call: TRBV5-8; d_call: .; clone_size: once; cdr3_nt: TGTGCCAGCAGCTCGGGCCGGTTGGGGCGGATGAACACTGAAGCTTTCTTT; cdr3_aa: CASSSGRLGRMNTEAFF
j_call: TRBJ2-5; v_call: TRBV9; d_call: TRBD2; clone_size: .; cdr3_nt: TGTGCCAGCACCCCAGGACTAGCGGAAGAGACCCAGTACTTC; cdr3_aa: CASTPGLAEETQYF
j_call: TRBJ2-7; v_call: TRBV6-5; d_call: .; clone_size: .; cdr3_nt: TGTGCCAGCACACGGGGGCTAGCTTACGAGCAGTACTTC; cdr3_aa: CASTRGLAYEQYF
j_call: TRBJ2-1; v_call: TRBV6-6; d_call: .; clone_size: .; cdr3_nt: TGTGCCAGCAGTTCGCCCCAGGGTTACAAGAATGAGCAGTTCTTC; cdr3_aa: CASSSPQGYKNEQFF
j_call: TRBJ1-5; v_call: TRBV19; d_call: .; clone_size: .; cdr3_nt: TGTGCCAGTAGTATCACTTCCCGACAGACTAATCAGCCCCAGCATTTT; cdr3_aa: CASSITSRQTNQPQHF
j_call: TRBJ2-1; v_call: TRBV6-1; d_call: TRBD2; clone_size: .; cdr3_nt: TGTGCCAGCAGTGAAAGAGGCGGGAGGAGCTCCTACAATGAGCAGTTCTTC; cdr3_aa: CASSERGGRSSYNEQFF
j_call: TRBJ2-1; v_call: TRBV30; d_call: .; clone_size: once; cdr3_nt: TGTGCCTGGAGGAGAGCGGGCCTTCCCGCCACCAATGAGCAGTTCTTC; cdr3_aa: CAWRRAGLPATNEQFF
j_call: TRBJ1-1; v_call: TRBV6-5; d_call: TRBD1; clone_size: .; cdr3_nt: TGTGCCAGCAGTTACTCCAAAAACAGGGGAATCGCTGAAGCTTTCTTT; cdr3_aa: CASSYSKNRGIAEAFF
j_call: TRBJ2-7; v_call: TRBV5-1; d_call: TRBD1; clone_size: .; cdr3_nt: TGCGCCAGCACCCTAGGGGGCAGTTCCTACGAGCAGTACTTC; cdr3_aa: CASTLGGSSYEQYF
j_call: TRBJ1-1; v_call: TRBV5-1; d_call: TRBD1; clone_size: .; cdr3_nt: TGCGCCAGCAGCTTGAGCCCAGGGGGAGGAACTGAAGCTTTCTTT; cdr3_aa: CASSLSPGGGTEAFF
j_call: TRBJ2-1; v_call: TRBV9; d_call: TRBD1; clone_size: .; cdr3_nt: TGTGCCAGCAGCGCCCATACAGGGGAACTGGGTGATGAGCAGTTCTTC; cdr3_aa: CASSAHTGELGDEQFF
j_call: TRBJ2-7; v_call: TRBV7-5; d_call: .; clone_size: .; cdr3_nt: TGTGTCAGAAGCTTCTCCGCGTGGACTAGCCCTAGTATCTACGAGCAGTACTTC; cdr3_aa: CVRSFSAWTSPSIYEQYF
j_call: TRBJ2-2; v_call: TRBV27; d_call: .; clone_size: .; cdr3_nt: TGTGCCAGCAGTTTAAGGGCAAAGAACACCGGGGAGCTGTTTTTT; cdr3_aa: CASSLRAKNTGELFF
j_call: TRBJ1-4; v_call: TRBV19; d_call: .; clone_size: few; cdr3_nt: TGTGCCAGTAGTGGGTCCGGGACAACTAATGAAAAACTGTTTTTT; cdr3_aa: CASSGSGTTNEKLFF
j_call: TRBJ1-2; v_call: TRBV6-5; d_call: TRBD1; clone_size: .; cdr3_nt: TGTGCCAGCAGCCCTACAGGGGCCCATCCTGATGGCTACACCTTC; cdr3_aa: CASSPTGAHPDGYTF
j_call: TRBJ2-3; v_call: TRBV6-1; d_call: .; clone_size: .; cdr3_nt: TGTGCCAGCAGTGCCCTAATCGGTGCTAGCACAGATACGCAGTATTTT; cdr3_aa: CASSALIGASTDTQYF